The 29 T cell receptor beta chains below all came from one sample that was sequenced in a study of blood T cell repertoires in COVID-19. The table came from immunoSEQ multiplex PCR; TCRdb's copy has only in-frame clones and leaves some out. The sample consists of tens of thousands of clones, 89% of them appearing once. The material sequenced was peripheral blood. The source is a man between 60 and 75 years old with acute or convalescent COVID-19.

The chain recombines TRBV3-1 (or the pseudogene TRBV3-2) with TRBJ1-5; maybe TRBD1 (6 bases). The V and J ends lost 4 bases and 2 bases respectively, with 6 bases between them. CDR1 is LGHDT and CDR2 is YNNKEL in the germline V gene (reference sequence). CDR3 length: 13 amino acids. The CDR3 spells CASSRTGNQPQHF. DNA of the CDR3: TGTGCCAGCAGCCGGACAGGCAATCAGCCCCAGCATTTT.

V and J are TRBV5-4 and TRBJ2-2; 9 bases line up with TRBD1. Germline-derived CDR1 and CDR2 are SGHNT and YYREEE (reference sequence). There are 15 residues in the CDR3. After removal of 4 bases from V and 6 bases from J, the junction contained 7 bases not matched to a gene. CDR3 in DNA: TGTGCCAGCAGCACGGGACAGGGAGGCGCCGGGGAGCTGTTTTTT. It specifies CASSTGQGGAGELFF.

This clone has a handful of counts. The gene calls are TRBV6-5 and TRBJ1-5, with TRBD1 matching 7 bases. The CDR3 totals 15 residues. Germline loops: CDR1 MNHEY, CDR2 SVGAGI. V shed 4 bases, J shed 9 bases, and the junction held 12 bases outside the gene matches. For the CDR3, the DNA is TGTGCCAGCAGTTTGACAGGGACGGGTGATTGGCCCCAGCATTTT. This translates into CASSLTGTGDWPQHF.

The chain combines TRBV20-1 with TRBJ2-3, with a possible D match to TRBD2 (5 bases). V was shortened by 7 bases and J by 6 bases, with 11 bases between the two germline ends. From germline, CDR1 is DFQATT and CDR2 SNEGSKA (reference sequence). The CDR3 totals 11 residues. The CDR3 spells CSVWTGDTQYF. Written as DNA, the CDR3 is TGCAGTGTTTGGACGGGGGATACGCAGTATTTT.

This clone was seen a few times. The chain recombines TRBV19 with TRBJ1-5; TRBD1 matches 7 bases. CDR3 length: 14 amino acids. Germline V CDR1 and CDR2: LNHDA, SQIVND (reference sequence). After removal of 5 bases from V and 4 bases from J, the junction contained 5 bases not matched to a gene. Here the CDR3 DNA reads TGTGCCAGTAGTTCACAGGGGTGGAATCAGCCCCAGCATTTT. This encodes CASSSQGWNQPQHF.

The V call is TRBV5-1, the J call TRBJ1-3, with TRBD1 matching over 8 bases. Germline V gene lookup returns CDR1 SGHRS and CDR2 YFSETQ. Losses at the gene ends were 2 bases for V and 4 bases for J; bases not matched to a gene: 17. The CDR3 has 19 residues. The CDR3 region is CASSFGSGTGPYAGNTIYF. CDR3 coding DNA: TGCGCCAGCAGCTTTGGATCGGGGACAGGCCCTTATGCCGGAAACACCATATATTTT.

The J gene is TRBJ2-6, the V gene TRBV29-1, with D tentatively TRBD2 (5 bases). Trimming shortened V by 6 bases and J by 0 bases, and 6 bases separated the two germline ends. Germline loops: CDR1 SQVTM, CDR2 ANQGSEA. CDR3 length: 13 amino acids. The CDR3 coding sequence is TGCAGCGTAGAGGGCTCTGGGGCCAACGTCCTGACTTTC. Residues: CSVEGSGANVLTF.

The chain recombines TRBV28 with TRBJ1-4; tentatively, D is TRBD1 (5 bases). Germline V gives CDR1 MDHEN, CDR2 SYDVKM. This CDR3 region has 15 residues. Trimming shortened V by 5 bases and J by 3 bases, and 13 bases separated the two germline ends. The CDR3 protein is CASSHGGGSNEKLFF. The CDR3 region has the DNA TGTGCCAGCAGTCATGGGGGAGGCTCTAATGAAAAACTGTTTTTT.

This clone occurred a few times. The chain is built from TRBV19 and TRBJ2-2; possibly TRBD2 for D (5 bases). V shed 2 bases and J shed 7 bases, with 20 bases lying between them. In germline, CDR1 is LNHDA, CDR2 SQIVND (reference sequence). The CDR3 runs 17 residues. The CDR3 loop is CASSIRSGSSTGGELFF. The CDR3 nucleotides are TGTGCCAGTAGTATAAGGTCGGGGTCGAGTACTGGCGGGGAGCTGTTTTTT.

The chain couples TRBV6-5 to TRBJ2-1; 9 bases map to TRBD2. The germline gives CDR1 MNHEY, CDR2 SVGAGI. J was trimmed by 4 bases and V by 6 bases; bases with no gene match: 7. The CDR3 contains 15 residues. The CDR3: CASRNSGGGYNEQFF. DNA for the CDR3: TGTGCCAGCAGAAATAGCGGGGGAGGTTACAATGAGCAGTTCTTC.

The chain combines TRBV5-6 with TRBJ1-2; tentative D call: TRBD1 (5 bases). The length of the CDR3 is 14 residues. The germline V gene has CDR1 SGHDT and CDR2 YYEEEE. V lost 4 bases to trimming and J lost 7 bases, with 17 bases between them. The CDR3 reads CASSPDGQRGGYTF. CDR3 sequence (DNA): TGTGCCAGCAGCCCGGACGGGCAAAGGGGTGGCTACACCTTC.

This chain links TRBV10-3 with TRBJ1-1; no definite D call. This CDR3 is 13 amino acids long. V lost 5 bases and J lost 0, with 7 bases in between. CDR1 and CDR2 from the germline V gene are ENHRY and SYGVKD. CDR3 sequence reads: CAISRVLNTEAFF. The CDR3 DNA follows: TGTGCCATCAGTCGAGTCCTGAACACTGAAGCTTTCTTT.

The chain recombines TRBV5-1 with TRBJ1-2; D is possibly TRBD1 (6 bases). CDR1 and CDR2 from the germline V gene are SGHRS and YFSETQ. Trimming took off 5 bases at V and 4 bases at J, with 18 bases between the two ends. The length of the CDR3 is 15 residues. CDR3 region: CASRPLQGQFYGYTF. The CDR3 DNA follows: TGCGCCAGCAGACCCCTACAGGGCCAATTCTATGGCTACACCTTC.

V is TRBV4-1 and J is TRBJ1-3; 9 bases align to TRBD1. Per germline, CDR1 MGHRA and CDR2 YSYEKL. The CDR3 spans 16 residues. V lost 1 base, J lost 0 bases, and 1 base stayed unmatched. CDR3 loop: CASSQGQGGSGNTIYF. The CDR3 DNA follows: TGCGCCAGCAGCCAAGGACAGGGGGGCTCTGGAAACACCATATATTTT.

The chain links TRBV29-1 to TRBJ2-7; the match to TRBD1 covers 10 bases. The CDR3 is made up of 15 amino acids. V shed 6 bases, J shed 5 bases, and the junction held 13 bases outside the gene matches. Germline V gene lookup returns CDR1 SQVTM and CDR2 ANQGSEA. CDR3 bases: TGCAGCGTCGAACCGACCGGGACAGGGGTTCACGAGCAGTACTTC. Residues: CSVEPTGTGVHEQYF.

This chain connects TRBV13 to TRBJ1-5; D call uncertain. The germline V and J ends were trimmed by 4 bases and 2 bases, with 12 bases remaining between them. Germline CDR1 PRHDT, CDR2 FYEKMQ (reference sequence). The CDR3 has 15 residues. Here the CDR3 reads CASSSHNGGNQPQHF. The CDR3, as DNA: TGTGCCAGCAGCTCCCATAACGGAGGCAATCAGCCCCAGCATTTT.

This chain joins TRBV5-1 and TRBJ1-5, with TRBD1 as a possible D gene (5 bases). The germline V gene encodes CDR1 SGHRS and CDR2 YFSETQ. V lost 4 bases and J lost 7, with 15 bases in between. This CDR3 is built from 14 residues. The CDR3 nucleotides are TGCGCCAGCAGCCCCCAGGGTGAATCGCAGCCCCAGCATTTT. Translating gives CASSPQGESQPQHF.

The chain combines TRBV3-1 (or the pseudogene TRBV3-2) with TRBJ2-3, with a weak D call TRBD2 (6 bases). V shed 0 bases and J shed 11 bases, with 15 bases lying between them. Germline CDR1 and CDR2: LGHDT and YNNKEL (reference sequence). The CDR3 covers 14 residues. DNA of the CDR3: TGTGCCAGCAGCCAAGATTTATGGAGGGGTCAGCAGTATTTT. The encoded protein is CASSQDLWRGQQYF.

V gene TRBV5-6 combines with J gene TRBJ1-1; D not certain. Germline CDR1 SGHDT, CDR2 YYEEEE. This CDR3 has 14 amino acids. V gave up 0 bases and J gave up 0 bases, with 6 bases separating them. DNA for the CDR3: TGTGCCAGCAGCTTGGCCGGGATGAACACTGAAGCTTTCTTT. Residues: CASSLAGMNTEAFF.

The chain carries TRBV5-4 and TRBJ1-5, with D hard to call. The CDR3 runs to 15 residues. V was clipped by 2 bases and J by 0 bases, with 9 bases between them. In germline, CDR1 is SGHNT, CDR2 YYREEE (reference sequence). The CDR3 spells CASSFGGASNQPQHF. The CDR3 DNA is TGTGCCAGCAGCTTCGGAGGTGCTAGCAATCAGCCCCAGCATTTT.

The chain recombines TRBV6-5 with TRBJ1-5; no clear D. The V end lost 5 bases, the J end lost 0 bases, and 5 bases lay between the germline ends. The CDR3 runs to 13 residues. Germline assignment: CDR1 MNHEY and CDR2 SVGAGI. The CDR3 DNA is TGTGCCAGCAGTACAGTTAGCAATCAGCCCCAGCATTTT. Translating it yields CASSTVSNQPQHF.

The rearrangement links TRBV10-3 to TRBJ1-1; D call uncertain. The germline gives CDR1 ENHRY, CDR2 SYGVKD. CDR3 length equals 12 residues. Trimming pared 10 bases from V and 9 bases from J, leaving 18 bases between. The chain's CDR3 is CATGLSLGKAFF. The CDR3 bases are TGTGCCACCGGACTTTCCTTGGGGAAAGCTTTCTTT.

The chain recombines TRBV19 with TRBJ1-5, with D maybe TRBD1 (5 bases). The germline CDR1 and CDR2 sequences are LNHDA and SQIVND (reference sequence). The CDR3 has 14 residues. The V gene lost 5 bases and the J gene lost 4 bases, with 12 bases spanning the gap. The CDR3 bases are TGTGCCAGTAGTCAGAGGACAAAGAATCAGCCCCAGCATTTT. Translating it yields CASSQRTKNQPQHF.

The genes are TRBV5-1 and TRBJ2-1; TRBD1 matches at 10 bases. V was clipped by 4 bases and J by 6 bases; unmatched bases: 7. CDR1 is SGHRS and CDR2 is YFSETQ in the germline V gene. The CDR3 is 15 amino acids. This CDR3 reads CASSAGQGMANEQFF. DNA for the CDR3: TGCGCCAGCAGCGCGGGACAGGGGATGGCCAATGAGCAGTTCTTC.

Only one count was recorded for this clone. The sample has other DNA sequences that encode this CDR3 too. The gene calls are TRBV6-5 and TRBJ2-7; a weak D match, TRBD2 (6 bases). V was pared by 7 bases and J by 1 base, with 14 bases between. The CDR3 sequence is 14 residues long. The germline CDR1 and CDR2 sequences are MNHEY and SVGAGI. CDR3 amino acids: CASKGGGESYEQYF. CDR3 in DNA: TGTGCCAGCAAAGGTGGAGGGGAATCCTACGAGCAGTACTTC.

The chain is built from TRBV9 and TRBJ2-3, with D perhaps matching TRBD1 (6 bases). CDR1 is SGDLS and CDR2 is YYNGEE in the germline V gene. Trimming stripped 4 bases from V and 6 bases from J, with 9 bases between. The CDR3 is made up of 12 amino acids. DNA for the CDR3: TGTGCCAGCAGCCCCCAGGGGGATACGCAGTATTTT. It specifies CASSPQGDTQYF.

As to this clone: At one of its ends the junction is not consistent with the germline gene, which may arise from a read error. The rearrangement joins TRBV5-1 to TRBJ1-5; 7 nucleotides agree with TRBD1. This CDR3 has 14 residues. Germline CDR1 is SGHRS and CDR2 is YFSETQ. CDR3: CASSIGTAFQLQHF. CDR3 sequence (DNA): TGCGCCAGCAGCATCGGGACAGCCTTTCAGCTCCAGCATTTT.

The V call is TRBV9, the J call TRBJ2-7; a weak D match, TRBD1 (5 bases). The CDR3 consists of 14 residues. V was shortened by 4 bases and J by 1 base, with 12 bases between the two germline ends. Per germline, CDR1 SGDLS and CDR2 YYNGEE. CDR3: CASSSSTASYEQYF. Here the CDR3 DNA reads TGTGCCAGCAGCTCTTCGACAGCGTCCTACGAGCAGTACTTC.

V gene TRBV7-2 combines with J gene TRBJ1-4, with D possibly being TRBD1 (6 bases). Per germline, CDR1 SGHTA and CDR2 FQGNSA. V was shortened by 5 bases and J by 3 bases, with 13 bases between the two germline ends. The CDR3 length is 15 residues. In DNA form, the CDR3 reads TGTGCCAGCAGCCTAACAGGGCTATCTAATGAAAAACTGTTTTTT. It codes for CASSLTGLSNEKLFF.